This T cell receptor (beta chain) is drawn from a study of shared clonotypes between healthy human individuals. General study results and limits: A limitation of the genetic and exposure-history diversity represented arose from few donors. Researchers sampled only blood; tissue repertoires likely differ. Researchers found naive subsets generally carried larger estimated richness than memory subsets.

Libraries were prepared by immunoSEQ multiplex PCR; TCRdb keeps only in-frame clonotypes and omits some of them. This sample has some 2,100,000 clones; about 93% occur once, and the top ten carry 1.7%. In the naive CD8 group, cells lacked CD45RO and were positively selected for CCR7, so terminally differentiated effector memory CD45RA+ cells were left out. Per the germline V gene, CDR1 is MDHEN and CDR2 is SYDVKM. There are 17 residues in the CDR3. Between the trimmed V and J ends, which lost 4 bases and 0 bases, there was a span of 15 bases. To note about this clone: Its antigen is currently unknown.

J is TRBJ2-2 and V is TRBV28; D is unclear. The origin of this receptor is a man in his late teens or twenties in good health. Some clones in this sample may be carry-over from other donors' samples. Sequencing was performed on naive CD8+ T cells from PBMCs. CDR3 in DNA: TGTGCCAGCAGTTCCCTTCCCTCCCTTTCGAACACCGGGGAGCTGTTTTTT. Encoded protein: CASSSLPSLSNTGELFF.